This TCR beta chain was observed in a study of identical twins. Notes on the study in general: Findings came from cross-sectional statistics, without long-term follow-up of donors. For out-of-frame beta sequences, excess twin sharing was weaker. Among out-of-frame alpha sequences shared by twins, low generation probability occurred in excess.

It was template switching that added a universal primer site, and there were unique molecular identifiers on the cDNA. In TCRdb, the 5' RACE reads were re-called with MiXCR into one record per CDR3 protein. The sample contains approximately 300,000 distinct CDR3 sequences, roughly 10% of which appear only once. This clonotype was seen a few times. Its target is not known. CDR3 length: 14 residues. The germline V gene has CDR1 MNHEY and CDR2 SMNVEV (reference sequence). V lost 4 bases to trimming and J lost 5 bases; unmatched junction nucleotides: 5. These data were likewise used in another study, on yellow fever vaccine responses in identical twins.

The specimen was CD8+ T cells sorted from blood. The chain couples TRBV27 to TRBJ2-7; 10 bases agree with TRBD2. This sequence originates from a woman under 30 in good health. CDR3 sequence reads: CASSSTSGSDEQYF. The CDR3 DNA follows: TGTGCCAGCAGTTCGACTAGCGGGTCTGACGAGCAGTACTTC.